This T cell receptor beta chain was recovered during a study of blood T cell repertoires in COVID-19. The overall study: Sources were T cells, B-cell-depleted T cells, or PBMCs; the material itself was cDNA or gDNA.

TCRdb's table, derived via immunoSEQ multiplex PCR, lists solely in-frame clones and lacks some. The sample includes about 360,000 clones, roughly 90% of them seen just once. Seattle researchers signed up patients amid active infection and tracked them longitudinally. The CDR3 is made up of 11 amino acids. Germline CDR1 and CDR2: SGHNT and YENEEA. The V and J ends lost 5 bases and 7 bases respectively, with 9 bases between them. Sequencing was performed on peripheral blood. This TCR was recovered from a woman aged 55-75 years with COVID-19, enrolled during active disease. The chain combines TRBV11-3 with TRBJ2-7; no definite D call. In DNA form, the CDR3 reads TGTGCCAGCAGCATTGACGGGGAGCAGTACTTC. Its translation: CASSIDGEQYF.